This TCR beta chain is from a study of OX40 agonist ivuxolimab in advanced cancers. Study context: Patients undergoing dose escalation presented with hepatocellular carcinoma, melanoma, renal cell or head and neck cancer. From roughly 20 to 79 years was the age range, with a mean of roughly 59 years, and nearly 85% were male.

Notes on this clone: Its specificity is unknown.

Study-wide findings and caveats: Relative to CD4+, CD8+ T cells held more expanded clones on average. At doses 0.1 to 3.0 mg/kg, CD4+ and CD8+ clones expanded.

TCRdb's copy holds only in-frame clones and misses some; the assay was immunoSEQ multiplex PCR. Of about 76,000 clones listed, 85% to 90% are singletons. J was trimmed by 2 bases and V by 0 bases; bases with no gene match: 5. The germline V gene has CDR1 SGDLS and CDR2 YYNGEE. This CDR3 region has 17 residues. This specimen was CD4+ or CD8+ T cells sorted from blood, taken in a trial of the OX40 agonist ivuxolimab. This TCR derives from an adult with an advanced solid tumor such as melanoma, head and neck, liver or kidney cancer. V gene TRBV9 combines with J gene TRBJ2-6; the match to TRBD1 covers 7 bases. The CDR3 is CASSVAQGVTGANVLTF. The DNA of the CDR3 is TGTGCCAGCAGCGTAGCCCAGGGGGTAACTGGGGCCAACGTCCTGACTTTC.